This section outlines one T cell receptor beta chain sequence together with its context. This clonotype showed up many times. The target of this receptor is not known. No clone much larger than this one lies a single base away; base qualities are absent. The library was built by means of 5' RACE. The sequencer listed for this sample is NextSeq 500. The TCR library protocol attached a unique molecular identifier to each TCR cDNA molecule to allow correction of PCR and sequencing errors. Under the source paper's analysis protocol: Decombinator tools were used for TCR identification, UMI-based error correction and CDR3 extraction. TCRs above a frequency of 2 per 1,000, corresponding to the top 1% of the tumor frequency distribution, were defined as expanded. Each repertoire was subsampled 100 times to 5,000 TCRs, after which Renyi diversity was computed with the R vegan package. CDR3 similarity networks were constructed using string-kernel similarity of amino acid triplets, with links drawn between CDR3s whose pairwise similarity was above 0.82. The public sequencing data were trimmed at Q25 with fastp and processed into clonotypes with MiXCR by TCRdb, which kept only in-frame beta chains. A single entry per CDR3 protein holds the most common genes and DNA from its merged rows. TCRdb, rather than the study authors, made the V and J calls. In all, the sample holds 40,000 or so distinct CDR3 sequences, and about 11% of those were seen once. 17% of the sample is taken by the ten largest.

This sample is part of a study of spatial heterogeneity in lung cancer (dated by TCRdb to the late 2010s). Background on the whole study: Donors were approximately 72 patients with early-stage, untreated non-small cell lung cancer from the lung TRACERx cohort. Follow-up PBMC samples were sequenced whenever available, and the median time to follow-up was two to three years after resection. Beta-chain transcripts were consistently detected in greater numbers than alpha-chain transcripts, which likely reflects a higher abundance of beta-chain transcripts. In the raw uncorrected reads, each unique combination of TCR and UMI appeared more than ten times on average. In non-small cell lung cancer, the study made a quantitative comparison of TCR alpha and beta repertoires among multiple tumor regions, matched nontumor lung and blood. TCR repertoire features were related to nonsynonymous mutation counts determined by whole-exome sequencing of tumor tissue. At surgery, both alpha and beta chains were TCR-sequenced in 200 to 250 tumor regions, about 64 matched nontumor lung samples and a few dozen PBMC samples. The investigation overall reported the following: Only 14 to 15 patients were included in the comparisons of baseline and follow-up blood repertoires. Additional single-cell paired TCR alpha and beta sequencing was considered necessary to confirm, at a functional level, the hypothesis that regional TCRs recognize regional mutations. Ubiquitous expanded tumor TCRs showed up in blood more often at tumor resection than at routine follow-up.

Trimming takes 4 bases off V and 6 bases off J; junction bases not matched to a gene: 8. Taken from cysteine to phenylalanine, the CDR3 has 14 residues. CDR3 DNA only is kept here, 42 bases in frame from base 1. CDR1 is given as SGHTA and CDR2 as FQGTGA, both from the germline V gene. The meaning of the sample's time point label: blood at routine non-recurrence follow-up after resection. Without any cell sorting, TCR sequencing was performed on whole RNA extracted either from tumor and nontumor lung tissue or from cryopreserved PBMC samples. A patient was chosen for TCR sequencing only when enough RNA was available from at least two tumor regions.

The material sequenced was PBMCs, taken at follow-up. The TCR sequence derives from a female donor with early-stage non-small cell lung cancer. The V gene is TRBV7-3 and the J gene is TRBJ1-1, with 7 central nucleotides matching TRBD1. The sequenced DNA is TGTGCCAGCAGCTCCTCCCGGGACAGCCCTGAAGCTTTCTTT. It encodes CASSSSRDSPEAFF.